These 26 T cell receptor beta chains were sequenced from one sample in a study of T-cell reconstitution after alpha-beta-depleted transplantation in children. Unique molecular identifiers were incorporated when the TCRbeta library was constructed. A single record per CDR3 protein comes from TCRdb applying MiXCR to the PCR reads. This table holds about 460,000 distinct CDR3 sequences, 10% found once. The sample in question was PBMCs, obtained before TCRalphabeta/CD19-depleted stem cell transplant. Receptor source: a child under 10 years old with inherited bone marrow failure, due to receive a stem cell transplant.

This clonotype has ten or more counts. The chain couples TRBV4-2 to TRBJ2-7; TRBD1 agrees at 8 bases. V dropped 0 bases and J dropped 4; count of bases not matched to a gene: 17. This CDR3 is 19 amino acids long. Germline V CDR1 and CDR2: LGHNA, YNFKEQ. The CDR3, as DNA: TGTGCCAGCAGCCAAGAAGGTGTTTTCGGCAGGGGGCTTTGGTACGAGCAGTACTTC. It codes for CASSQEGVFGRGLWYEQYF.

This clonotype was found many times. The V gene is TRBV5-1, the J gene TRBJ2-4; D tentatively reads TRBD1 or TRBD2 (5 bases each). The length of the CDR3 is 16 residues. Germline CDR1 SGHRS, CDR2 YFSETQ. V lost 2 bases, J lost 7 bases, and 19 bases lay in between. In DNA, the CDR3 is TGCGCCAGCAGCTTATACACCGGGACGCTGGGGAACATTCAGTACTTC. It is translated as CASSLYTGTLGNIQYF. The full variable domain, its missing parts supplied by reference TRBV5-1 and TRBJ2-4, is KAGVTQTPRYLIKTRGQQVTLSCSPISGHRSVSWYQQTPGQGLQFLFEYFSETQRNKGNFPGRFSGRQFSNSRSEMNVSTLELGDSALYLCASSLYTGTLGNIQYFGAGTRLSVL.

This clonotype appeared many times. The chain employs TRBV10-2 and TRBJ2-1; D call uncertain. Germline-derived CDR1 and CDR2 are WSHSY and SAAADI. The CDR3 extends over 15 amino acids. Trimming stripped 5 bases from V and 7 bases from J, with 18 bases between. The CDR3: CASSSVVNPVNEQFF. CDR3 nucleotides: TGCGCCAGCAGTTCGGTGGTGAACCCCGTGAATGAGCAGTTCTTC.

In this sample, this clonotype turned up a few times. V gene TRBV28 combines with J gene TRBJ2-7; 7 nucleotides agree with TRBD2. The J segment lost 7 bases and the V segment lost 3 bases, leaving 12 bases of the junction unmatched. The CDR3 is 15 residues long. The germline V gene has CDR1 MDHEN and CDR2 SYDVKM. CDR3 bases: TGTGCCAGCAGTTTGCTGGCGCGGGAGCGAAGGGAGCAGTACTTC. This codes for CASSLLARERREQYF. The full variable domain, its missing parts supplied by reference TRBV28 and TRBJ2-7, is DVKVTQSSRYLVKRTGEKVFLECVQDMDHENMFWYRQDPGLGLRLIYFSYDVKMKEKGDIPEGYSVSREKKERFSLILESASTNQTSMYLCASSLLARERREQYFGPGTRLTVT.

The sample holds many counts of this clonotype. The genes are TRBV10-3 and TRBJ2-1; 11 bases map to TRBD2. V lost 1 base, J lost 7 bases, and 6 bases stayed unmatched. The length of the CDR3 is 16 residues. Per germline, CDR1 ENHRY and CDR2 SYGVKD. In DNA form, the CDR3 reads TGTGCCATCAGTGAGTTCGGACTAGCGGGTCGGAATGAGCAGTTCTTC. Translating it yields CAISEFGLAGRNEQFF.

This rearrangement joins TRBV5-1 to TRBJ2-1, with 8 positions matching TRBD2. The CDR3 runs 16 residues. The V segment lost 7 bases and the J segment 7 bases; nucleotides outside the gene matches: 16. CDR1 is SGHRS, CDR2 YFSETQ, per germline. The CDR3 sequence is CASAPSTSGRGNEQFF. For the CDR3, the DNA is TGCGCCAGCGCCCCGTCGACGAGCGGGAGAGGGAATGAGCAGTTCTTC.

This clonotype was seen once. V gene TRBV6-1 combines with J gene TRBJ2-1; TRBD2 matches at 9 bases. The V and J ends lost 6 bases and 6 bases, in that order; junction bases with no gene match: 12. There are 16 residues in the CDR3. In germline, CDR1 is MNHNS, CDR2 SASEGT. Written as DNA, the CDR3 is TGTGCCAGCAGGAACTACCTAGCGGGGTTATTCAATGAGCAGTTCTTC. Encoded protein: CASRNYLAGLFNEQFF.

This clonotype was detected many times. The rearrangement links TRBV20-1 to TRBJ2-1; no clear D gene. CDR1 is DFQATT and CDR2 is SNEGSKA in the germline V gene (reference sequence). The CDR3 extends over 15 amino acids. The V end was cut by 2 bases, the J end by 14 bases, with 25 bases between. The CDR3 nucleotides read TGCAGTGCTAGACCCTTTGACCCGAACAAGCCCGAGGAGTTCTTC. Translated: CSARPFDPNKPEEFF.

This clonotype was counted many times. The chain is built from TRBV4-3 and TRBJ1-1; 7 bases line up with TRBD1. The V gene end was trimmed by 1 base and the J gene end by 3 bases; junction bases not matched to a gene: 8. Per germline, CDR1 LGHNA and CDR2 YSLEER. This CDR3 is 16 amino acids long. The CDR3 sequence is CASSQAHLTGDTEAFF. The CDR3 coding sequence is TGCGCCAGCAGCCAAGCCCACCTAACAGGGGACACTGAAGCTTTCTTT.

This clonotype was counted only a few times. The CDR3 DNA follows: TGTGCCAGCAGCTTAATGCGACTAATGAACACAGATACGCAGTATTTT. Protein sequence: CASSLMRLMNTDTQYF. The chain couples TRBV7-2 to TRBJ2-3, with D possibly being TRBD2 (5 bases). V gave up 2 bases and J gave up 2 bases, with 14 bases separating them. This CDR3 is built from 16 residues. Germline V gene data show CDR1 as SGHTA and CDR2 as FQGNSA. Filled out from reference TRBV7-2 and TRBJ2-3, the complete variable domain reads GAGVSQSPSNKVTEKGKDVELRCDPISGHTALYWYRQSLGQGLEFLIYFQGNSAPDKSGLPSDRFSAERTGGSVSTLTIQRTQQEDSAVYLCASSLMRLMNTDTQYFGPGTRLTVL.

This clonotype was found many times. V gene TRBV19 combines with J gene TRBJ2-1; TRBD2 matches 9 bases. With 3 bases clipped from V and 4 bases from J, the junction kept 1 base outside the gene matches. The CDR3 is 14 amino acids. Germline V gene lookup returns CDR1 LNHDA and CDR2 SQIVND (reference sequence). The CDR3 reads CASSITSGYNEQFF. The DNA of the CDR3 is TGTGCCAGTAGTATCACTAGCGGGTACAATGAGCAGTTCTTC.

This clonotype was detected a few times. The chain recombines TRBV28 with TRBJ2-7; 8 bases align to TRBD1. V lost 5 bases, J lost 2 bases, and 5 bases stayed unmatched. CDR1 and CDR2 from the germline V gene are MDHEN and SYDVKM. This CDR3 is 14 amino acids long. DNA of the CDR3: TGTGCCAGCAGTGAACAGGGGGACCCCTACGAGCAGTACTTC. It codes for CASSEQGDPYEQYF.

This clonotype occurred many times. In DNA, the CDR3 is TGTGCCAGCGGCGGGGTTTTGGAGACCCAGTACTTC. This sequence encodes CASGGVLETQYF. This chain links TRBV12-3 or TRBV12-4 with TRBJ2-5; D perhaps matches TRBD2 (6 bases). The CDR3 loop spans 12 amino acids. V was cut by 8 bases and J by 5 bases, with 12 bases left in between.

This clonotype was found many times. The junction differs from germline at one of its ends, possibly a read error. The rearrangement links TRBV5-1 to TRBJ1-1, with D possibly being TRBD1 (6 bases). Germline assignment: CDR1 SGHRS and CDR2 YFSETQ. The CDR3 length is 12 residues. This chain's CDR3 is CASSLQGTEAFF. The CDR3 DNA reads TGTGCCAGCAGCTTACAGGGCACTGAAGCTTTCTTT.

Ten or more counts support this clonotype. The rearrangement uses TRBV6-2 or TRBV6-3 and TRBJ2-1; D might be TRBD1 or TRBD2, each matching 5 bases. This CDR3 is built from 16 residues. The germline CDR1 and CDR2 sequences are MNHEY and SVGEGT. Trimming took off 0 bases at V and 2 bases at J, with 11 bases between the two ends. CDR3 amino acids: CASSYSIGTPYNEQFF. Here the CDR3 DNA reads TGTGCCAGCAGTTACTCGATAGGGACCCCCTACAATGAGCAGTTCTTC.

This clonotype was seen repeatedly, ten times or more. The chain links TRBV27 to TRBJ2-3, with 10 bases matching TRBD2. This CDR3 comprises 16 residues. Germline CDR1 reads MNHEY; CDR2 reads SMNVEV (reference sequence). V lost 5 bases, J lost 1 base, and 6 bases stayed unmatched. The CDR3 protein is CASSTTSGFGTDTQYF. The CDR3 nucleotides read TGTGCCAGCAGTACGACTAGCGGGTTCGGCACAGATACGCAGTATTTT.

This clonotype came up many times. The chain joins TRBV5-1 to TRBJ2-3; D is tentatively TRBD1 or TRBD2 (5 bases each). Germline CDR1 SGHRS, CDR2 YFSETQ. The CDR3 is made up of 19 amino acids. V lost 0 bases and J lost 0, with 20 bases in between. The CDR3 is CASSLGSSGPPGSTDTQYF. The DNA for the CDR3 is TGCGCCAGCAGCTTGGGATCTTCGGGACCACCAGGGAGCACAGATACGCAGTATTTT. Variable domain in full (rest from reference TRBV5-1 and TRBJ2-3): KAGVTQTPRYLIKTRGQQVTLSCSPISGHRSVSWYQQTPGQGLQFLFEYFSETQRNKGNFPGRFSGRQFSNSRSEMNVSTLELGDSALYLCASSLGSSGPPGSTDTQYFGPGTRLTVL.

This clonotype came up many times. This chain uses TRBV12-3 or TRBV12-4 with TRBJ1-2; D is uncertain. The V and J ends lost 4 bases and 0 bases respectively, with 9 bases between them. The CDR3 has 14 amino acids. In DNA form, the CDR3 reads TGTGCCAGCAGTTCCCGAAAAGCTAACTATGGCTACACCTTC. This translates into CASSSRKANYGYTF.

This clonotype has at least ten counts. The chain uses TRBV11-3 and TRBJ2-7; D gene uncertain. Germline-derived CDR1 and CDR2 are SGHNT and YENEEA. V shed 0 bases and J shed 0 bases, with 9 bases lying between them. The CDR3 is made up of 15 amino acids. This chain's CDR3 is CASSLDAGRSYEQYF. CDR3 DNA: TGTGCCAGCAGCTTAGATGCCGGACGCTCCTACGAGCAGTACTTC. Drawing the rest from reference TRBV11-3 and TRBJ2-7, the complete variable domain is EAGVVQSPRYKIIEKKQPVAFWCNPISGHNTLYWYLQNLGQGPELLIRYENEEAVDDSQLPKDRFSAERLKGVDSTLKIQPAELGDSAVYLCASSLDAGRSYEQYFGPGTRLTVT.

This sequence joins TRBV7-9 and TRBJ2-5; D gene unclear. Trimming stripped 3 bases from V and 1 base from J, with 6 bases between. This CDR3 has 13 residues. The germline CDR1 and CDR2 sequences are SEHNR and FQNEAQ (reference sequence). In DNA form, the CDR3 reads TGTGCCAGCAGCTTTGCGGTCCAAGAGACCCAGTACTTC. As protein: CASSFAVQETQYF.

This clonotype has only a few counts. The gene calls are TRBV5-6 and TRBJ2-1, with D unclear. V was cut by 4 bases and J by 4 bases, with 18 bases left in between. Germline CDR1 and CDR2: SGHDT and YYEEEE. The CDR3 contains 16 residues. The CDR3 DNA is TGTGCCAGCAGCCCATACCCGGGCCCAGGATACAATGAGCAGTTCTTC. It specifies CASSPYPGPGYNEQFF.

This clonotype was seen ten or more times. J is TRBJ2-3 and V is TRBV20-1, with D perhaps matching TRBD2 (5 bases). The V gene's germline CDR1 is DFQATT and CDR2 SNEGSKA (reference sequence). This CDR3 has 11 residues. V was shortened by 6 bases and J by 7 bases, with 11 bases between the two germline ends. The CDR3 sequence is CSAGREHTQYF. The CDR3 region has the DNA TGCAGTGCGGGGAGAGAGCATACGCAGTATTTT.

This clonotype was detected only once. The rearrangement links TRBV18 to TRBJ2-1; 13 bases line up with TRBD2. Losses at the gene ends were 5 bases for V and 5 bases for J; bases not matched to a gene: 6. The V gene's germline CDR1 is KGHSH and CDR2 LQKENI. The CDR3 is 16 amino acids. CDR3 region: CASSSRTSGRNNEQFF. The CDR3 bases are TGTGCCAGCTCATCCCGGACTAGCGGGAGAAACAATGAGCAGTTCTTC. Looking up the rest from reference TRBV18 and TRBJ2-1 gives the full variable domain: NAGVMQNPRHLVRRRGQEARLRCSPMKGHSHVYWYRQLPEEGLKFMVYLQKENIIDESGMPKERFSAEFPKEGPSILRIQQVVRGDSAAYFCASSSRTSGRNNEQFFGPGTRLTVL.

The genes are TRBV24-1 and TRBJ2-3; D is unresolved. The CDR3 length is 15 residues. Germline V gene sequence: CDR1 KGHDR, CDR2 SFDVKD. The V end lost 1 base, the J end lost 2 bases, and 9 bases lay between the germline ends. CDR3 coding DNA: TGTGCCACCAGTGATTTTCCAATCTCCACAGATACGCAGTATTTT. As protein: CATSDFPISTDTQYF.

The chain recombines TRBV29-1 with TRBJ2-1, with TRBD2 identical over 11 bases. The V gene end was trimmed by 6 bases and the J gene end by 6 bases; junction bases not matched to a gene: 4. The CDR3 consists of 13 residues. Germline V gives CDR1 SQVTM, CDR2 ANQGSEA. CDR3 coding DNA: TGCAGCGTCGGGACTAGCGGATTCAATGAGCAGTTCTTC. As protein: CSVGTSGFNEQFF.

This clonotype was observed many times. This chain connects TRBV12-3 or TRBV12-4 to TRBJ2-2; D may be TRBD1 (5 bases). There are 15 residues in the CDR3. Trimming stripped 4 bases from V and 1 base from J, with 10 bases between. In nucleotides, the CDR3 is TGTGCCAGCAGTTCCCCCGGACAGAACACCGGGGAGCTGTTTTTT. Translated: CASSSPGQNTGELFF.